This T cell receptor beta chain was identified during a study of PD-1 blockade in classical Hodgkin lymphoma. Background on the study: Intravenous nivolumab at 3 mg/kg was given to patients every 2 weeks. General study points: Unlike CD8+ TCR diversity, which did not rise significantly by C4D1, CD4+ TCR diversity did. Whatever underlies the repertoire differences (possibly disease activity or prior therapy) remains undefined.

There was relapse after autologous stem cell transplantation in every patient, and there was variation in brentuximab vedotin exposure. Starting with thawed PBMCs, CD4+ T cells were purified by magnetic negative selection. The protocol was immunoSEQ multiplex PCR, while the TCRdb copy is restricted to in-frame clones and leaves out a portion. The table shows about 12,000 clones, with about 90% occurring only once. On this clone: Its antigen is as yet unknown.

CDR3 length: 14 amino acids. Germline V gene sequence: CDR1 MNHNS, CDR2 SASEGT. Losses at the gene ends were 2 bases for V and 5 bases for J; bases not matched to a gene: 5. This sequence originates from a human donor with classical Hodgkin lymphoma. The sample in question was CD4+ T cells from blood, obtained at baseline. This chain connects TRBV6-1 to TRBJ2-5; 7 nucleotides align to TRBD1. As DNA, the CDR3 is TGTGCCAGCAGTGAATACAGGGGATGGGAGACCCAGTACTTC. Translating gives CASSEYRGWETQYF.